The TCR beta chain under discussion was sequenced for a study of spatial heterogeneity in lung cancer. Overall study context: Each unique TCR and UMI combination was seen more than ten times on average in raw reads.

CDR3 length equals 15 residues. Trimming stripped 7 bases from V and 2 bases from J, with 15 bases between. Germline assignment: CDR1 MNHNY and CDR2 SVGAGI (reference sequence). Every TCR cDNA molecule carried a tag that served as a unique molecular identifier. One entry per CDR3 protein, called by TCRdb with MiXCR from the 5' RACE reads. Among 40,000 to 50,000 distinct CDR3 sequences listed, 6.5% to 8% were seen once. Regarding time point: sample taken at primary tumor resection. Material for sequencing was whole RNA from tumor, nontumor lung or frozen PBMC, left unsorted. There are many counts of this clonotype.

The clonotype was recovered from a female donor with early-stage non-small cell lung cancer. V gene TRBV6-6 combines with J gene TRBJ1-5; unclear D gene. The starting material was PBMCs, obtained at surgery. CDR3 residues: CASTFGNWGNQPQHF. The CDR3 nucleotides read TGTGCCAGCACTTTCGGTAACTGGGGCAATCAGCCCCAGCATTTT.